The 11 T cell receptor beta chains listed next were all sequenced from one sample in a study of CXCR3-negative and CXCR3-positive naive CD8 T cells. The TRB libraries of cDNA were built by UMI-labeled 5' RACE. After re-calling the 5' RACE reads, TCRdb lists one entry per CDR3 protein, DNA absent. This specimen shows 75,000 to 100,000 distinct CDR3 sequences; the ten leading clones hold around 1.4%. Sequenced: naive CXCR3- CD8+ T cells from blood. Subset here: CD45RO-CCR7+CD27+CD95- naive CD8+ T cells lacking CXCR3 (TNR3-). The receptors derive from a human donor in good health. Some clones in this sample may be carry-over from other donors' samples.

This chain links TRBV28 with TRBJ2-3. CDR1 and CDR2 (germline): MDHEN, SYDVKM. This CDR3 is 17 amino acids long. The CDR3 loop is CASSPVGVGAGTDTQYF.

V and J are TRBV6-5 and TRBJ2-7; TCRdb picks TRBD1, but there is no DNA to check that call. Germline loops: CDR1 MNHEY, CDR2 SVGAGI. This CDR3 is 16 amino acids long. The CDR3 sequence is CASSYRIGTATYEQYF.

The rearrangement uses TRBV6-2 or TRBV6-3 and TRBJ2-7; as DNA is missing, the TRBD1 call by TCRdb cannot be tested. The CDR3 runs 14 residues. The V gene's germline CDR1 is MNHEY and CDR2 SVGEGT. The CDR3 spells CASSYDDALYEQYF.

The CDR3 protein is CASSLAPGGGSYNEQFF. V gene TRBV5-1 combines with J gene TRBJ2-1; there is no DNA to check the TCRdb D call of TRBD2. Germline CDR1 is SGHRS and CDR2 is YFSETQ. This CDR3 has 17 amino acids.

The CDR3 region is CASSRGTYSYEQYF. The rearrangement links TRBV7-9 to TRBJ2-7; checking the TCRdb D call of TRBD1 is not possible without DNA. CDR1 is SEHNR, CDR2 FQNEAQ, per germline (reference sequence). This CDR3 contains 14 residues.

CDR3: CASSLTGGGTDTQYF. The chain uses TRBV7-6 and TRBJ2-3; TCRdb names TRBD1, which stays unverified in the absence of DNA. The CDR3 loop spans 15 amino acids. Germline CDR1 and CDR2: SGHVS and FNYEAQ.

The chain links TRBV7-9 to TRBJ2-7. CDR1 is SEHNR, CDR2 FQNEAQ, per germline (reference sequence). This CDR3 spans 13 amino acids. This CDR3 is CASSLGSMGEQYF.

This chain uses TRBV7-9 with TRBJ2-1. CDR1 SEHNR and CDR2 FQNEAQ come from the germline V gene (reference sequence). The CDR3 is 11 amino acids. The CDR3 protein is CASSRGSEQFF.

The genes are TRBV6-2 or TRBV6-3 and TRBJ1-2; as DNA is missing, the TRBD1 call by TCRdb cannot be tested. Germline values: CDR1 MNHEY, CDR2 SVGEGT. CDR3 length: 15 residues. CDR3 region: CASRPGTGRDYGYTF.

This chain uses TRBV20-1 with TRBJ2-2; checking the TCRdb D call of TRBD2 is not possible without DNA. This CDR3 has 15 amino acids. Germline assignment: CDR1 DFQATT and CDR2 SNEGSKA (reference sequence). CDR3 residues: CSARPSGINTGELFF.

CDR3 residues: CASIRTSGGGETQYF. The chain recombines TRBV6-5 with TRBJ2-5; TCRdb calls TRBD2, which cannot be checked without DNA. Germline V CDR1 and CDR2: MNHEY, SVGAGI. The CDR3 consists of 15 residues.